This TCR beta chain was sequenced for a study of multiple sclerosis patients with progressive multifocal leukoencephalopathy. As to time point: time of PML onset. Between about 15 and 60 months of natalizumab therapy passed before PML developed in these natalizumab-treated patients. T3 refers to blood collected at the onset of PML. Clones were sequenced by immunoSEQ multiplex PCR, and TCRdb holds only the in-frame ones, with some missing. This repertoire shows tens of thousands of clones, more than 80% found once; its top ten account for roughly 12%. With respect to this clone: Its antigen is unidentified.

Points from the study as a whole: Less diverse TRB repertoires were suggested in most PML patients. Findings may reflect JC virus infection or just general immunocompromise.

Germline values: CDR1 MNHNY, CDR2 SVGAGI (reference sequence). This CDR3 contains 13 residues. After removal of 5 bases from V and 6 bases from J, the junction contained 3 bases not matched to a gene. This chain uses TRBV6-6 with TRBJ2-7; 11 positions match TRBD2. The TCR originated in a woman aged 25 to 39 with progressive multifocal leukoencephalopathy. Specimen: PBMCs, collected from a patient treated with natalizumab. CDR3 in amino acids: CASSSSGRGEQYF. The CDR3 region has the DNA TGTGCCAGCAGTAGTAGCGGGAGGGGCGAGCAGTACTTC.